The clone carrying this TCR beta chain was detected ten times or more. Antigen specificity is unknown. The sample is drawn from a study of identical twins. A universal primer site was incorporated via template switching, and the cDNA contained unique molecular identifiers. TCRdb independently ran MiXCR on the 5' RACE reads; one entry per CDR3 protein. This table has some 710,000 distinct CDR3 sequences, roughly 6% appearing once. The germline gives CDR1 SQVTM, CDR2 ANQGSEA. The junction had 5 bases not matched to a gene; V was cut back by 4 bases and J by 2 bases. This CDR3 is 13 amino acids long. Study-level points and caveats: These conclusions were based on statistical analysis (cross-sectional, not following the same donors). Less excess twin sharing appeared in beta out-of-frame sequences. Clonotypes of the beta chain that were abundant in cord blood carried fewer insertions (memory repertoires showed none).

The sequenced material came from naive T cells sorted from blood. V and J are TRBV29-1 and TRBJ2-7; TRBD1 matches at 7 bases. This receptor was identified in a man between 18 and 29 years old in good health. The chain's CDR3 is CSVVGQRAYEQYF. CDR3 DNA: TGCAGCGTTGTGGGACAGAGAGCCTACGAGCAGTACTTC.